This T cell receptor beta chain was captured by sequencing in a study of radiotherapy plus CTLA-4 blockade in lung cancer (dated by TCRdb to 2016 to 2019). Background on the whole study: Among the enrolled patients, about 20% had an objective response, and less than 40% reached disease control.

Preparation of the library involved the immunoSEQ multiplex PCR assay. Here the immuneACCESS table is served through TCRdb, limited to in-frame sequences with V and J called. Missing clones are a known gap in these copies; in checked studies unresolved V genes cover under half, and the rest lacks a known reason. The sample data list about 49,000 clones, and around 77% of these were observed just once. The ten top clones hold over 8.5% of the sample. Between the V and J ends, shortened by 0 bases and 5 bases respectively, the junction contains 8 bases. The CDR3 runs 14 amino acids, cysteine and phenylalanine included. Of the read, only the CDR3 DNA is kept; its 42 bases are in frame from base 1. The germline V gene (reference sequence) supplies CDR1 MNHNY and CDR2 SVGAGI. The study at large found these results: After treatment with radiotherapy and ipilimumab, TCR clones that originated in tumors expanded in peripheral blood. The strongest predictors of response, as reported, were early dynamic changes in blood T cell clones along with a rise in serum interferon-beta after radiation.

Focal radiation therapy combined with CTLA-4 blockade (ipilimumab) was tested in patients with chemo-refractory metastatic non-small-cell lung cancer. For this clone: What antigen it recognizes has not been identified. Per-base quality was not reported, and no clone a single base away is much larger than it.

The rearranged segments are TRBV6-6 and TRBJ1-5; a tentative D match to TRBD1 spans 5 bases. The source of this sequence is a human donor with non-small cell lung cancer who had stable disease on radiotherapy plus ipilimumab. Here the sequenced sample was peripheral blood, taken from a patient treated with radiotherapy plus ipilimumab. The DNA is as follows: TGTGCCAGCAGTTACTCGGGACGGGATCAGCCCCAGCATTTT. It codes for CASSYSGRDQPQHF.